The 8 T cell receptor beta chains reported below all come from one sample, sequenced in a study of blood T cells in healthy people across ages. It was with a sample-barcoded 5' primer and a J-beta primer mix that a second PCR of about 7 to 12 cycles was run. TCRdb used MiXCR to reprocess the 5' RACE reads, holding one entry per CDR3 protein. Seen here are about 840,000 distinct CDR3 sequences, 25% to 35% observed once, and the top ten hold roughly a tenth. The same specimen was also included in a second study, on T cells of mothers and their children.

Sequenced input: blood. These receptor sequences come from a woman between 40 and 55 years old in good health.

This clonotype has a count of ten or more. The V and J genes are TRBV3-1 and TRBJ2-4; 8 bases match TRBD1. Germline-derived CDR1 and CDR2 are LGHDT and YNNKEL (reference sequence). V was pared by 5 bases and J by 8 bases, with 8 bases of the junction left unmatched. The length of the CDR3 is 14 residues. CDR3 coding DNA: TGTGCCAGCAGCTCACCGGACAGGGCAGACATTCAGTACTTC. This encodes CASSSPDRADIQYF.

The rearrangement links TRBV7-9 to TRBJ2-1; 8 nucleotides match TRBD1. There are 16 residues in the CDR3. Per germline, CDR1 SEHNR and CDR2 FQNEAQ (reference sequence). With V trimmed by 5 bases and J by 4 bases, 10 bases remained unmatched. Here the CDR3 DNA reads TGTGCCAGCAGCGCGACCACCGGGACAGGATACAATGAGCAGTTCTTC. Protein sequence: CASSATTGTGYNEQFF.

This clonotype was seen at least ten times. This chain links TRBV3-1 with TRBJ2-1, with D perhaps TRBD1 or TRBD2 (5 bases each). This CDR3 has 13 residues. From germline, CDR1 is LGHDT and CDR2 YNNKEL (reference sequence). V gave up 4 bases and J gave up 12 bases, with 16 bases separating them. The CDR3 nucleotides read TGTGCCAGCAGCCCTCTCGGGGCCCTAAGGCAGTTCTTC. Translating gives CASSPLGALRQFF.

This clonotype was seen a handful of times. The chain is built from TRBV3-1 and TRBJ2-7, with D possibly being TRBD2 (5 bases). Germline CDR1 LGHDT, CDR2 YNNKEL (reference sequence). V lost 7 bases to trimming and J lost 5 bases, with 9 bases between them. This CDR3 has 11 residues. DNA of the CDR3: TGTGCCAGCACGTCCGGGGACGAGCAGTACTTC. This gives the protein CASTSGDEQYF.

Only a few counts were recorded for this clonotype. V and J are TRBV6-2 or TRBV6-3 and TRBJ1-2; 12 bases match TRBD1. The CDR3 is 15 amino acids. With V trimmed by 5 bases and J by 8 bases, 9 bases remained unmatched. CDR1 is MNHEY, CDR2 SVGEGT, per germline. The CDR3 spells CASSDPGQGAYGYTF. As DNA, the CDR3 is TGTGCCAGCAGTGATCCGGGACAGGGGGCCTACGGCTACACCTTC.

In its sample, this clonotype was seen a few times. This chain uses TRBV7-9 with TRBJ2-3; D gene uncertain. The V gene's germline CDR1 is SEHNR and CDR2 FQNEAQ (reference sequence). There are 16 residues in the CDR3. V dropped 3 bases and J dropped 5 bases, with 18 bases sitting between them. The CDR3 spells CASSFYRGARGDTQYF. Here the CDR3 DNA reads TGTGCCAGCAGCTTTTATCGTGGTGCCAGAGGAGATACGCAGTATTTT.

The J gene is TRBJ2-3, the V gene TRBV6-4, with TRBD2 matching over 9 bases. The CDR3 covers 16 residues. From germline, CDR1 is MRHNA and CDR2 SNTAGT. Trimming cost V 0 bases and J 2 bases; bases outside gene matches: 3. CDR3 residues: CASSDSTSGHTDTQYF. CDR3 sequence (DNA): TGTGCCAGCAGTGACTCGACTAGCGGTCACACAGATACGCAGTATTTT.

The V call is TRBV2, the J call TRBJ1-5, with a possible D match to TRBD1 (6 bases). V was pared by 2 bases and J by 4 bases, with 15 bases between. Germline V gene sequence: CDR1 SNHLY, CDR2 FYNNEI. The length of the CDR3 is 16 residues. The CDR3 protein is CASSELAGALNQPQHF. The CDR3 nucleotides are TGTGCCAGCAGTGAATTAGCAGGGGCCCTTAATCAGCCCCAGCATTTT.